Sequencing of this T cell receptor (beta chain) was carried out in a study of blood T cell repertoires in COVID-19 (dated by TCRdb to 2019 to 2021). Background on the whole study: Collaborator samples came from the United States, Italy and Spain and covered acute and convalescent phases of COVID-19. HLA class I and class II types, where available, came from metadata supplied by the sample provider rather than from assay-based typing. Subjects who had been exposed to COVID-19, were actively infected with it, or had recovered from it provided the deeply sampled blood TCRbeta repertoires that made up the dataset. Samples came from the ongoing ImmuneRACE study (first 160 participants) plus 1,254 subjects from 6 global collaborators. The material from the prospective study consisted of cDNA or gDNA derived from T cells, B-cell-depleted T cells, or PBMCs. The repertoires were made available in a free public database intended to serve as a resource for research on the immune response to SARS-CoV-2. The sample metadata nearly always contained a de-identified subject ID, COVID-19 status, age in years and sex. Overall study outcomes, separate from this receptor: The amount of clinical and demographic metadata varied by source and participant and was provided uncurated.

TCRbeta CDR3 regions were amplified from genomic DNA using the immunoSEQ Assay, a bias-controlled multiplex PCR. In the original analysis: The number of nucleated cells in each sample was estimated by amplification of reference gene primers within the assay. Sequence reads were collapsed and filtered to measure the absolute abundance of every unique TCRbeta CDR3 rearrangement. For each sample, productive Simpson clonality was calculated as the square root of Simpson's diversity index across productive rearrangements. TCRdb mirrors the immuneACCESS table, restricted to in-frame sequences. Some clones are absent from its copies; in checked studies, under half trace to an unresolved V gene, and the reason for the others is unknown. From that table come the V and J calls and clone size; the DNA was used to work out D and trimming. This sample has tens of thousands of clones in its table, and over 75% of those were observed once. Around 40% of the sample lies in the top ten.

V is clipped by 3 bases and J by 1 base, and the sequence between their germline boundaries is 6 bases long. CDR1 is given as SEHNR and CDR2 as FQNEAQ, both from the germline V gene (reference sequence). The CDR3 starts with the cysteine, ends with the phenylalanine, and has 14 residues. CDR3 DNA only is kept here, 42 bases in frame from base 1. Each collaborating institution followed its own protocols to collect whole blood in K2EDTA tubes. For TCRbeta analysis, collaborators shipped samples in one of three forms: frozen whole blood, isolated PBMCs, or DNA extracted from either of those sample types. The count of this clone is one. Its antigen is not yet known. Base-call qualities are not available, and no considerably larger clone is one nucleotide away.

The chain is assembled from TRBV7-9 and TRBJ2-2; the D gene cannot be named for sure. The sequence was collected from a human donor in a cohort sampled during active COVID-19. Sample: peripheral blood. In nucleotides, the sequence is TGTGCCAGCAGCTTCGCGGTGAACACCGGGGAGCTGTTTTTT. Its protein is CASSFAVNTGELFF.